Below are 16 T cell receptor beta chains sequenced from a single sample in a study of T-cell reconstitution after alpha-beta-depleted transplantation in children. Unique molecular identifiers were used in preparing the TCRbeta library. TCRdb called the PCR reads again in MiXCR, with one record for every CDR3 protein. Counted here are about 340,000 distinct CDR3 sequences, roughly 14% occurring once; the ten biggest clones make up about 3.9%. Sample: PBMCs, taken from the stem cell graft. The receptors originated from a human donor who donated a stem cell graft to a child with Fanconi anemia.

The J gene is TRBJ2-3, the V gene TRBV27, with 8 nucleotides matching TRBD2. The J segment lost 14 bases and the V segment lost 0 bases, leaving 4 bases of the junction unmatched. Germline V gives CDR1 MNHEY, CDR2 SMNVEV (reference sequence). CDR3 size: 12 residues. The CDR3 loop reads CASSLSGTRLYF. The CDR3 DNA sequence: TGTGCCAGCAGTTTATCCGGGACTAGGCTGTATTTT.

This clonotype was observed many times. The rearrangement uses TRBV4-3 and TRBJ2-1; no reliable D call. Germline V lookup: CDR1 LGHNA, CDR2 YSLEER. The CDR3 length is 15 residues. Trimming cost V 1 base and J 9 bases, with 16 bases left between them. The CDR3 is CASSQGHPASGEQFF. Written as DNA, the CDR3 is TGCGCCAGCAGCCAAGGACATCCGGCGTCGGGTGAGCAGTTCTTC.

This clonotype occurred a few times. V gene TRBV10-3 combines with J gene TRBJ1-5; 7 bases are shared with TRBD1. Trimming removed 6 bases from V and 5 bases from J; junction bases left unmatched: 4. Per the germline V gene, CDR1 is ENHRY and CDR2 is SYGVKD. The CDR3 is 13 amino acids. Here the CDR3 reads CAIRGGGDQPQHF. CDR3 DNA sequence: TGTGCCATCAGAGGAGGGGGCGATCAGCCCCAGCATTTT.

V is TRBV7-6 and J is TRBJ2-7, with 10 bases matching TRBD1. Per germline, CDR1 SGHVS and CDR2 FNYEAQ. The CDR3 runs 16 residues. The V segment lost 5 bases and the J segment 5 bases; nucleotides outside the gene matches: 12. CDR3 protein: CASSPPGQGPPNEQYF. CDR3 DNA sequence: TGTGCCAGCAGCCCCCCGGGACAGGGGCCCCCCAACGAGCAGTACTTC.

Only a few counts were recorded for this clonotype. The V and J genes are TRBV20-1 and TRBJ2-6; TRBD2 is a possible D gene (6 bases). V lost 8 bases and J lost 4, with 12 bases in between. The CDR3 sequence is 13 residues long. Germline-derived CDR1 and CDR2 are DFQATT and SNEGSKA (reference sequence). This chain's CDR3 is CSSRLGGANVLTF. The DNA of the CDR3 is TGCAGTTCGAGACTAGGCGGGGCCAACGTCCTGACTTTC.

The V call is TRBV10-3, the J call TRBJ1-2; tentative D call: TRBD1 (6 bases). V dropped 2 bases and J dropped 4 bases, with 8 bases sitting between them. The germline gives CDR1 ENHRY, CDR2 SYGVKD. The CDR3 loop spans 13 amino acids. The CDR3 DNA is TGTGCCATCAGTGAGCCGACAGGCTATGGCTACACCTTC. Protein sequence: CAISEPTGYGYTF.

The V and J genes are TRBV5-1 and TRBJ2-3, with 7 bases lining up with TRBD1. V lost 5 bases, J lost 3 bases, and 9 bases stayed unmatched. The CDR3 is made up of 15 amino acids. The germline CDR1 and CDR2 sequences are SGHRS and YFSETQ. The CDR3 protein is CASREGARVTDTQYF. CDR3 DNA: TGCGCCAGCAGAGAGGGGGCTAGGGTGACAGATACGCAGTATTTT.

The table lists this clonotype with many counts. This chain uses TRBV5-5 with TRBJ2-1; D not certain. V lost 2 bases and J lost 6, with 12 bases in between. The CDR3 runs 14 residues. Per the germline V gene, CDR1 is SGHKS and CDR2 is YYEKEE (reference sequence). CDR3 loop: CASSFDPVPNEQFF. CDR3 in DNA: TGTGCCAGCAGCTTTGATCCCGTCCCCAATGAGCAGTTCTTC.

This rearrangement joins TRBV7-6 to TRBJ1-2; the D gene is possibly TRBD1 (6 bases). V was shortened by 2 bases and J by 6 bases, with 13 bases between the two germline ends. CDR1 is SGHVS and CDR2 is FNYEAQ in the germline V gene. This CDR3 has 14 residues. The DNA of the CDR3 is TGTGCCAGCAGCTTAAACGCAGGGGAAGATGGCTACACCTTC. It yields the protein CASSLNAGEDGYTF.

This clonotype showed up just a few times. J is TRBJ1-5 and V is TRBV12-3 or TRBV12-4; D remains unclear. CDR3 size: 16 residues. V was clipped by 3 bases and J by 0 bases, with 12 bases between them. CDR3 residues: CASSFGRSYSNQPQHF. Written as DNA, the CDR3 is TGTGCCAGCAGTTTCGGGAGGTCCTATAGCAATCAGCCCCAGCATTTT.

This clonotype has just a few counts. Written as DNA, the CDR3 is TGCAGTGCTCCCCTCCCGGTCCAAGAGACCCAGTACTTC. Translated, it gives CSAPLPVQETQYF. The V and J genes are TRBV20-1 and TRBJ2-5; no clear D gene. With 5 bases removed from V and 1 base from J, the gap between germline ends came to 11 bases. The CDR3 is made up of 13 amino acids. Germline-derived CDR1 and CDR2 are DFQATT and SNEGSKA (reference sequence).

This clonotype was found a few times. The chain is built from TRBV20-1 and TRBJ2-6, with D tentatively TRBD1 (6 bases). Trimming left V 2 bases short and J 1 base short, with 12 bases between. The CDR3 is made up of 16 amino acids. Germline loops: CDR1 DFQATT, CDR2 SNEGSKA (reference sequence). The chain's CDR3 is CSARTDSYSGANVLTF. In DNA, the CDR3 is TGCAGTGCTAGAACGGACAGCTATTCTGGGGCCAACGTCCTGACTTTC.

This clonotype was seen only a few times. V usage is TRBV21-1 and J usage is TRBJ2-6. TRBV21-1 is an annotated pseudogene. The CDR3 is 17 residues long. CDR3 loop: CASSKAGRSRGANVLTF. The CDR3 coding sequence is TGTGCCAGCAGCAAAGCTGGCAGGTCTAGGGGGGCCAACGTCCTGACTTTC.

This chain's CDR3 is CANWDRGSDEQYF. CDR3 nucleotides: TGTGCCAACTGGGACAGGGGGTCCGACGAGCAGTACTTC. The chain carries TRBV27 and TRBJ2-7; 11 nucleotides match TRBD1. J gave up 5 bases and V 10 bases, and 7 bases lay outside the gene matches. The CDR3 runs 13 residues. Germline CDR1 and CDR2: MNHEY and SMNVEV (reference sequence).

This clonotype was counted ten times or more. This chain uses TRBV2 with TRBJ2-1; 7 nucleotides align to TRBD1. This CDR3 has 13 amino acids. The V gene end was trimmed by 7 bases and the J gene end by 5 bases; junction bases not matched to a gene: 5. Germline V gene lookup returns CDR1 SNHLY and CDR2 FYNNEI. CDR3 in DNA: TGTGCCAGCAAAGGACAGGATCACAATGAGCAGTTCTTC. Encoded protein: CASKGQDHNEQFF.

This clonotype was counted ten times or more. The genes are TRBV20-1 and TRBJ2-7, with 10 bases aligning to TRBD2. Trimming removed 1 base from V and 0 bases from J; junction bases left unmatched: 9. The CDR3 covers 17 residues. The germline V gene has CDR1 DFQATT and CDR2 SNEGSKA (reference sequence). This CDR3 is CSARGFGLAGDSYEQYF. The CDR3 DNA is TGCAGTGCTAGAGGGTTCGGGCTAGCGGGGGACTCCTACGAGCAGTACTTC.